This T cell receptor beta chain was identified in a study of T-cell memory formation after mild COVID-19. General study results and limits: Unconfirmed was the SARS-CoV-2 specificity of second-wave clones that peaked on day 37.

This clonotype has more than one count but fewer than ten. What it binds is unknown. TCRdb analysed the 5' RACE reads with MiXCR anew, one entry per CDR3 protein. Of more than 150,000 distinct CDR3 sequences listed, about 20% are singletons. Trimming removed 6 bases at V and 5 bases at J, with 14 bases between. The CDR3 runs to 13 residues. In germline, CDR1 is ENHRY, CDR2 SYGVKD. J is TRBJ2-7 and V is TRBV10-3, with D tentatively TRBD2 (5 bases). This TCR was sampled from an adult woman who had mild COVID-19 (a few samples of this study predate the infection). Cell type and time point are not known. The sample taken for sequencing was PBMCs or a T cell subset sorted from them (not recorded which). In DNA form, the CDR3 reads TGTGCCATCAGAGGGTCGGACTTTGACGAGCAGTACTTC. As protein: CAIRGSDFDEQYF.